Listed below are T cell receptor beta chains from one sample, sequenced in a study of CD8+CD57+ T cells in acquired aplastic anemia. Each CDR3 protein gets one entry after TCRdb re-called the reads with MiXCR. In the table there are roughly 150,000 distinct CDR3 sequences, less than 60% of which are singletons. Sequencing was done on a sample of sorted CD4+, CD8+, or CD8+CD57+ T cells (not recorded which) from PBMCs. These receptors originate from a human donor with aplastic anemia. Each CDR3 is given with its conserved first and last residue. Fields, in order: D gene, V gene, clone size, J gene, CDR3 DNA, CDR3 protein. A D gene is named only where the DNA matches it firmly. Size is omitted from some rows. Given values are once, few, many or a class for expanded clones.

D gene: NA; V gene: TRBV20-1; clone size: many; J gene: TRBJ1-3; CDR3 DNA: TGCAGTGCTAGACTAGCGGACAGCGCCGGAAACACCATATATTTT; CDR3 protein: CSARLADSAGNTIYF
D gene: TRBD1; V gene: TRBV29-1; clone size: NA; J gene: TRBJ1-2; CDR3 DNA: TGCAGCGTTGAGGACAGGGAAGGCTACACCTTC; CDR3 protein: CSVEDREGYTF
D gene: TRBD1; V gene: TRBV7-2; clone size: once; J gene: TRBJ1-6; CDR3 DNA: TGTGCCAGCAGACAAACAGGGGGCGATTCACCCCTCCACTTT; CDR3 protein: CASRQTGGDSPLHF
D gene: NA; V gene: TRBV10-3; clone size: few; J gene: TRBJ1-4; CDR3 DNA: TGTGCCATCAGTGATAGGGGACGGGGTAATGAAAAACTGTTTTTT; CDR3 protein: CAISDRGRGNEKLFF
D gene: NA; V gene: TRBV10-3; clone size: NA; J gene: TRBJ1-2; CDR3 DNA: TGTGCCATCAGTGAGCGGGGTAGCGACTATGGCTACACCTTC; CDR3 protein: CAISERGSDYGYTF
D gene: NA; V gene: TRBV7-9; clone size: NA; J gene: TRBJ2-7; CDR3 DNA: TGTGCCAGCAGCGGGCACGAGCAGTACTTC; CDR3 protein: CASSGHEQYF
D gene: NA; V gene: TRBV7-2; clone size: many; J gene: TRBJ1-1; CDR3 DNA: TGTGCCAGCAGCTTAGTCGGAGCTAACACTGAAGCTTTCTTT; CDR3 protein: CASSLVGANTEAFF
D gene: NA; V gene: TRBV19; clone size: many; J gene: TRBJ2-2; CDR3 DNA: TGTGCCAGTAGTAGGACAGAACTAAACACCGGGGAGCTGTTTTTT; CDR3 protein: CASSRTELNTGELFF
D gene: NA; V gene: TRBV24-1; clone size: many; J gene: TRBJ2-2; CDR3 DNA: TGTGCCACCAGCAGGCAGGGGATCACCGGGGAGCTGTTTTTT; CDR3 protein: CATSRQGITGELFF
D gene: NA; V gene: TRBV9; clone size: many; J gene: TRBJ2-5; CDR3 DNA: TGTGCCAGCACCCCAGGGGTTGGCCAAGAGACCCAGTACTTC; CDR3 protein: CASTPGVGQETQYF
D gene: NA; V gene: TRBV6-5; clone size: many; J gene: TRBJ1-6; CDR3 DNA: TGTGCCAGCAGTTTCGACGGTAGTAATTCACCCCTCCACTTT; CDR3 protein: CASSFDGSNSPLHF
D gene: NA; V gene: TRBV20-1; clone size: many; J gene: TRBJ2-2; CDR3 DNA: TGCAGTGCTAGAGATGGCGTCGGGGAGCTGTTTTTT; CDR3 protein: CSARDGVGELFF
D gene: TRBD2; V gene: TRBV24-1; clone size: NA; J gene: TRBJ2-7; CDR3 DNA: TGTGCCACCCCCTCCTTAGCAGCGGGGGGTTCCTACGAGCAGTACTTC; CDR3 protein: CATPSLAAGGSYEQYF
D gene: TRBD1; V gene: TRBV7-2; clone size: NA; J gene: TRBJ1-2; CDR3 DNA: TGTGACAGCAGTCCCGCAGGGACAGGGTATGGCTACACCTTC; CDR3 protein: CDSSPAGTGYGYTF
D gene: NA; V gene: TRBV29-1; clone size: NA; J gene: TRBJ2-1; CDR3 DNA: TGCAGCGTTGTAAATAGGGGCAGCTTAGTCGATGAGCAGTTCTTC; CDR3 protein: CSVVNRGSLVDEQFF
D gene: TRBD1; V gene: TRBV10-3; clone size: many; J gene: TRBJ2-2; CDR3 DNA: TGTGCCATCGGAAGGGACAGGGGAACCGGGGAGCTGTTTTTT; CDR3 protein: CAIGRDRGTGELFF
D gene: NA; V gene: TRBV5-1; clone size: many; J gene: TRBJ1-6; CDR3 DNA: TGCGCCAGCAGCTTGGATGGTAGGGGCCAGGGGCCCCTCCACTTT; CDR3 protein: CASSLDGRGQGPLHF
D gene: TRBD1; V gene: TRBV10-3; clone size: NA; J gene: TRBJ2-3; CDR3 DNA: TGTGCCATCAGTGGGGAACAGGGGGCCCGCACAGATACGCAGTATTTT; CDR3 protein: CAISGEQGARTDTQYF
D gene: TRBD2; V gene: TRBV11-2; clone size: many; J gene: TRBJ2-5; CDR3 DNA: TGTGCCAGCAGCTTAGGGGGTACGGGTGTAGCGGGGATCCAAGAGACCCAGTACTTC; CDR3 protein: CASSLGGTGVAGIQETQYF
D gene: NA; V gene: TRBV6-5; clone size: many; J gene: TRBJ1-5; CDR3 DNA: TGTGCCAGCAGTTGGACAAACAATCAGCCCCAGCATTTT; CDR3 protein: CASSWTNNQPQHF
D gene: NA; V gene: TRBV7-2; clone size: NA; J gene: TRBJ1-5; CDR3 DNA: TGTGCCAGCAGCTCGGGACCTCAGCCCCAGCATTTT; CDR3 protein: CASSSGPQPQHF
D gene: TRBD1; V gene: TRBV24-1; clone size: many; J gene: TRBJ2-5; CDR3 DNA: TGTGCCACCAGTGACCAGAGACAGGGGTTGGAGACCCAGTACTTC; CDR3 protein: CATSDQRQGLETQYF
D gene: NA; V gene: TRBV24-1; clone size: many; J gene: TRBJ2-1; CDR3 DNA: TGTGCCACCAGTGTTCGGAATGAGCAGTTCTTC; CDR3 protein: CATSVRNEQFF
D gene: NA; V gene: TRBV6-5; clone size: many; J gene: TRBJ2-5; CDR3 DNA: TGTGCCAGCAGAGTCCAGTATTCCCAAGAGACCCAGTACTTC; CDR3 protein: CASRVQYSQETQYF
D gene: TRBD2; V gene: TRBV11-2; clone size: many; J gene: TRBJ2-1; CDR3 DNA: TGTGCCAGCAGCCAAGGACTAGCGGGGGCCTACAATGAGCAGTTCTTC; CDR3 protein: CASSQGLAGAYNEQFF
D gene: NA; V gene: TRBV19; clone size: many; J gene: TRBJ1-2; CDR3 DNA: TGTGCCAGTAGCCAACGGGACCCTCCTAGAGGCTACACCTTC; CDR3 protein: CASSQRDPPRGYTF
D gene: NA; V gene: TRBV4-3; clone size: many; J gene: TRBJ2-3; CDR3 DNA: TGCGCCAGCAGCCAAGTCGGTTTAGGAACAGATACGCAGTATTTT; CDR3 protein: CASSQVGLGTDTQYF
D gene: NA; V gene: TRBV7-2; clone size: few; J gene: TRBJ1-2; CDR3 DNA: TGTGCCAGCAGCTCTTTTCGGGAAAGCGGCTATGGCTACACCTTC; CDR3 protein: CASSSFRESGYGYTF
D gene: NA; V gene: TRBV30; clone size: few; J gene: TRBJ2-5; CDR3 DNA: TGTGCCTGGAAAGGAACAGCAGAGACCCAGTACTTC; CDR3 protein: CAWKGTAETQYF